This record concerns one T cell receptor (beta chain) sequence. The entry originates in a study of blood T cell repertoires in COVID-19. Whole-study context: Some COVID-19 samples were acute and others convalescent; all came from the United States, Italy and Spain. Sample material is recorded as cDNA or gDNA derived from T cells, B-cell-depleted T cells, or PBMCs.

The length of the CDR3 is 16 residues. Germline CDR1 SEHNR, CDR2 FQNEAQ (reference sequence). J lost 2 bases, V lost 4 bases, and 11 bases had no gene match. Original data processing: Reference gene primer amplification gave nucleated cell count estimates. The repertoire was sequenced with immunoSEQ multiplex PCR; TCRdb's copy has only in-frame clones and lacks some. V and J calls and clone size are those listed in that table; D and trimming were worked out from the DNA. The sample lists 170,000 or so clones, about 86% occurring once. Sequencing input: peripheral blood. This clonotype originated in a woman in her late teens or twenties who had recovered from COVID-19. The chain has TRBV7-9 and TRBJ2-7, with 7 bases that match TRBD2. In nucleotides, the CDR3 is TGTGCCAGCAGCTACCCAGCCCTGGGGGGGACCTACGAGCAGTACTTC. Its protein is CASSYPALGGTYEQYF.